What follows are 14 T cell receptor beta chains derived from one specimen sequenced in a study of T cells in Graves' hyperthyroidism and ophthalmopathy. RNA transcripts yielded amplified TCR beta CDR3 regions. First-round RT-PCR with HTBI primers amplified the TCR CDR3 region. One entry per CDR3 protein, called by TCRdb with MiXCR from the multiplex PCR reads. The sample lists 450,000 to 500,000 distinct CDR3 sequences, approximately 23% seen once, with about 53% in the top ten. Sequencing was carried out using blood. The receptors were sampled from a woman between 65 and 79 years old with Graves' ophthalmopathy.

The chain is built from TRBV20-1 and TRBJ2-1; D call uncertain. Germline V gives CDR1 DFQATT, CDR2 SNEGSKA (reference sequence). The V gene lost 3 bases and the J gene lost 7 bases, with 10 bases spanning the gap. This CDR3 region has 12 residues. This CDR3 reads CSARPMRNEQFF. The CDR3 DNA follows: TGCAGTGCTAGGCCCATGAGGAATGAGCAGTTCTTC.

This CDR3 is CAISVGGGSANEKLFF. For the CDR3, the DNA is TGTGCCATCAGTGTTGGGGGGGGCTCGGCTAATGAAAAACTGTTTTTT. J is TRBJ1-4 and V is TRBV10-3, with D perhaps TRBD1 (6 bases). V was clipped by 4 bases and J by 3 bases, with 15 bases between them. The CDR3 totals 16 residues. Germline CDR1 and CDR2: ENHRY and SYGVKD.

The genes are TRBV7-8 and TRBJ1-2; TRBD1 aligns across 9 bases. This CDR3 has 15 residues. The germline gives CDR1 SGHVS, CDR2 FQNEAQ. V dropped 5 bases and J dropped 7; count of bases not matched to a gene: 11. In DNA, the CDR3 is TGTGCCAGCAGCACAATGGGACAGGGACTTAGTGGCTACACCTTC. Encoded protein: CASSTMGQGLSGYTF.

This clonotype appeared a few times. The chain recombines TRBV28 with TRBJ1-5; D possibly corresponds to TRBD1 (6 bases). Trimming left V 5 bases short and J 2 bases short, with 16 bases between. Germline values: CDR1 MDHEN, CDR2 SYDVKM. CDR3 length equals 16 residues. Here the CDR3 reads CASSTHRADGNQPQHF. Written as DNA, the CDR3 is TGTGCCAGCAGTACCCACAGGGCGGATGGCAATCAGCCCCAGCATTTT.

This clonotype was seen a few times. The V gene is TRBV5-1, the J gene TRBJ2-1; perhaps TRBD2 as D (6 bases). This CDR3 contains 15 residues. Germline CDR1 is SGHRS and CDR2 is YFSETQ. Trimming pared 5 bases from V and 6 bases from J, leaving 18 bases between. The CDR3: CASRVAAGSVNEQFF. For the CDR3, the DNA is TGCGCCAGCAGGGTGGCGGCCGGGAGTGTCAATGAGCAGTTCTTC.

This clonotype was seen only a few times. This rearrangement joins TRBV2 to TRBJ2-2, with D possibly matching TRBD2 (5 bases). The germline V gene encodes CDR1 SNHLY and CDR2 FYNNEI. The V and J ends lost 3 bases and 1 base respectively, with 9 bases between them. The CDR3 sequence is 15 residues long. CDR3 residues: CASSDQRLNTGELFF. The CDR3 DNA reads as TGTGCCAGCAGTGATCAGCGGCTGAACACCGGGGAGCTGTTTTTT.

This clonotype turned up a few times. The V and J genes are TRBV20-1 and TRBJ2-3, with 8 nucleotides matching TRBD2. Losses at the gene ends were 3 bases for V and 4 bases for J; bases not matched to a gene: 6. There are 14 residues in the CDR3. Germline V gene data show CDR1 as DFQATT and CDR2 as SNEGSKA (reference sequence). CDR3 DNA: TGCAGTGCTAGCCGGGGGGGGATTGCAGATACGCAGTATTTT. Protein: CSASRGGIADTQYF.

This clonotype was seen repeatedly, ten times or more. The rearrangement uses TRBV6-1 and TRBJ1-1, with D possibly TRBD1 on 5 matching bases. Trimming removed 10 bases at V and 0 bases at J, with 21 bases between. This CDR3 comprises 16 residues. Germline lookup yields CDR1 MNHNS and CDR2 SASEGT. For the CDR3, the DNA is TGTGCCATCCAATCGGCCCTCGGACACATGAACACTGAAGCTTTCTTT. Amino acid sequence: CAIQSALGHMNTEAFF.

This clonotype came up many times. This chain connects TRBV12-3 or TRBV12-4 to TRBJ2-1; D could derive from TRBD1 or TRBD2 (5 bases each). The length of the CDR3 is 16 residues. The germline V and J ends were trimmed by 6 bases and 2 bases, with 17 bases remaining between them. CDR3 nucleotide sequence: TGTGCCAGCAGCCCCTCTTGGGGGAAACCCTACAATGAGCAGTTCTTC. Its translation is CASSPSWGKPYNEQFF.

This clonotype was seen just once. The CDR3 DNA follows: TGTGCCAGCAGCCGACACTCCTATAATTCACCCCTCCACTTT. Residues: CASSRHSYNSPLHF. V usage is TRBV12-3 or TRBV12-4 and J usage is TRBJ1-6, with D hard to call. V was trimmed by 6 bases and J by 0 bases, leaving 6 bases between them. There are 14 residues in the CDR3.

This clonotype was picked up many times. The V and J genes are TRBV3-1 and TRBJ2-7; the match to TRBD2 covers 10 bases. This CDR3 spans 13 amino acids. Germline V gives CDR1 LGHDT, CDR2 YNNKEL (reference sequence). V lost 4 bases and J lost 9; bases outside the gene matches: 6. This CDR3 reads CASSRTSGLGQYF. The CDR3 bases are TGTGCCAGCAGCCGGACTAGCGGTCTTGGGCAGTACTTC.

This clonotype was detected only a few times. V and J are TRBV30 and TRBJ2-1, with D perhaps matching TRBD1 (5 bases). The V gene lost 4 bases and the J gene lost 8 bases, with 12 bases spanning the gap. Germline assignment: CDR1 GTSNPN and CDR2 SVGIG (reference sequence). The CDR3 covers 12 residues. CDR3 sequence (DNA): TGTGCCTGGAAAAAGGGGCCTTATGAGCAGTTCTTC. Protein: CAWKKGPYEQFF.

On this clonotype: Since a much larger clone is just one base distant, this may be a read error. The chain couples TRBV28 to TRBJ2-7, with 8 bases identical to TRBD2. The CDR3 sequence is 13 residues long. Germline V gene data show CDR1 as MDHEN and CDR2 as SYDVKM. The CDR3 loop reads CASSRRGGYGQYF. The CDR3 coding sequence is TGTGCCAGCAGTCGCCGGGGGGGGTACGGGCAGTACTTC. The full variable domain, completed using reference TRBV28 and TRBJ2-7, is DVKVTQSSRYLVKRTGEKVFLECVQDMDHENMFWYRQDPGLGLRLIYFSYDVKMKEKGDIPEGYSVSREKKERFSLILESASTNQTSMYLCASSRRGGYGQYFGPGTRLTVT.

This clonotype was seen at least ten times. The V call is TRBV7-8, the J call TRBJ1-1; 10 nucleotides line up with TRBD1. This CDR3 is 18 amino acids long. The trim removed 2 bases at V and 2 bases at J, leaving 11 bases unmatched. The germline V gene has CDR1 SGHVS and CDR2 FQNEAQ. CDR3 bases: TGTGCCAGCAGCTTACGGGACAGGGGACCAATATTTAACACTGAAGCTTTCTTT. It translates to CASSLRDRGPIFNTEAFF.